A single sample is the source of the 22 T cell receptor beta chains below, sequenced in a study of Graves' ophthalmopathy and Graves' hyperthyroidism. The authors amplified TCR beta CDR3 regions from RNA transcripts. After a first-round RT-PCR with HTBI primers, a second-round multiplex PCR was run. From the multiplex PCR reads, TCRdb called clonotypes with MiXCR, one entry per CDR3 protein. The sample lists roughly 380,000 distinct CDR3 sequences; approximately 15% were seen once. Sequenced sample: peripheral blood. All receptors derive from a woman between 18 and 29 years old with stable Graves' hyperthyroidism.

This chain joins TRBV7-1 and TRBJ2-2, with TRBD1 matching over 9 bases. TRBV7-1 is known as an ORF, though its function is uncertain. Trimming took 3 bases from V and 4 from J; bases not matched to a gene: 21. This CDR3 is 21 amino acids long. This chain's CDR3 is CASSSTGQGPILPRGTGELFF. CDR3 DNA: TGTGCCAGCAGCTCCACGGGACAGGGCCCTATTTTACCGCGTGGCACCGGGGAGCTGTTTTTT.

This clonotype was seen many times. One base away lies a much larger clone, so this may be a sequencing read error. The V gene is TRBV6-1, the J gene TRBJ1-2; 9 bases are shared with TRBD1. CDR1 is MNHNS and CDR2 is SASEGT in the germline V gene. The CDR3 is made up of 15 amino acids. The CDR3 sequence is CASSARDRDSYDYTF. The DNA of the CDR3 is TGTGCCAGCAGTGCTAGGGACAGGGATTCCTATGACTACACCTTC.

This clonotype was seen repeatedly, ten times or more. The genes are TRBV7-3 and TRBJ1-2; TRBD1 agrees at 9 bases. The V gene's germline CDR1 is SGHTA and CDR2 FQGTGA. Trimming removed 5 bases from V and 8 bases from J; junction bases left unmatched: 6. The CDR3 length is 13 residues. CDR3: CASSTGGASGYTF. The CDR3 DNA reads as TGTGCCAGCAGCACAGGGGGCGCGAGCGGCTACACCTTC. Based on the CDR3 plus reference TRBV7-3 and TRBJ1-2, the full variable domain is GAGVSQTPSNKVTEKGKYVELRCDPISGHTALYWYRQSLGQGPEFLIYFQGTGAADDSGLPNDRFFAVRPEGSVSTLKIQRTERGDSAVYLCASSTGGASGYTFGSGTRLTVV.

In its sample, this clonotype was seen many times. This chain uses TRBV7-2 with TRBJ2-7; D gene ambiguous. The CDR3 contains 13 residues. CDR1 is SGHTA, CDR2 FQGNSA, per germline. The ends were cut back, 3 bases at V and 4 bases at J, with 10 bases in the middle. CDR3 DNA: TGTGCCAGCAGCTTGCAATCCGGGTACGAGCAGTACTTC. Translated, it gives CASSLQSGYEQYF.

The CDR3 is CASSFTADYGYTF. CDR3 coding DNA: TGCGCCAGCAGCTTTACTGCTGACTATGGCTACACCTTC. The V call is TRBV5-1, the J call TRBJ1-2; no firm D call. Germline CDR1 and CDR2: SGHRS and YFSETQ. V shed 2 bases and J shed 3 bases, with 8 bases lying between them. The CDR3 sequence is 13 residues long. Full variable domain (remainder filled in from reference TRBV5-1 and TRBJ1-2): KAGVTQTPRYLIKTRGQQVTLSCSPISGHRSVSWYQQTPGQGLQFLFEYFSETQRNKGNFPGRFSGRQFSNSRSEMNVSTLELGDSALYLCASSFTADYGYTFGSGTRLTVV.

The CDR3 protein is CASSQDPGLSYEQYF. The CDR3 nucleotides are TGCGCCAGCAGCCAAGATCCGGGACTTTCTTACGAGCAGTACTTC. J is TRBJ2-7 and V is TRBV4-1, with D possibly TRBD2 on 6 matching bases. This CDR3 is built from 15 residues. V lost 0 bases, J lost 4 bases, and 13 bases lay in between. The germline CDR1 and CDR2 sequences are MGHRA and YSYEKL.

The table lists this clonotype with many counts. The genes are TRBV11-3 and TRBJ1-6; TRBD1 aligns across 7 bases. The CDR3 is 14 amino acids. The J segment lost 7 bases and the V segment lost 5 bases, leaving 5 bases of the junction unmatched. Germline CDR1 SGHNT, CDR2 YENEEA. In DNA form, the CDR3 reads TGTGCCAGCAGCGAGAACAGGGGCAATTCACCCCTCCACTTT. Protein: CASSENRGNSPLHF.

Ten or more counts support this clonotype. The chain links TRBV27 to TRBJ2-7, with D possibly TRBD2 on 7 matching bases. Germline CDR1 reads MNHEY; CDR2 reads SMNVEV (reference sequence). V was shortened by 3 bases and J by 2 bases, with 14 bases between the two germline ends. The CDR3 is made up of 15 amino acids. CDR3 nucleotides: TGTGCCAGCAGTTTGGGGCGGGGGCCGGCCTACGAGCAGTACTTC. Translation gives CASSLGRGPAYEQYF.

This clonotype was detected many times. The chain employs TRBV10-3 and TRBJ2-5; D uncertain. The CDR3 extends over 13 amino acids. The germline V gene has CDR1 ENHRY and CDR2 SYGVKD. Trimming shortened V by 3 bases and J by 2 bases, and 7 bases separated the two germline ends. CDR3 bases: TGTGCCATCAGTGAAGGGAATCAAGAGACCCAGTACTTC. Protein: CAISEGNQETQYF.

The sample holds many counts of this clonotype. The J gene is TRBJ2-5, the V gene TRBV2, with D possibly being TRBD2 (5 bases). This CDR3 contains 15 residues. Germline lookup yields CDR1 SNHLY and CDR2 FYNNEI. The ends were cut back, 6 bases at V and 3 bases at J, with 17 bases in the middle. CDR3: CASREFGLVEETQYF. The CDR3, as DNA: TGTGCCAGCAGGGAATTCGGACTGGTTGAAGAGACCCAGTACTTC.

This clonotype has more than one count but fewer than ten. The V call is TRBV19, the J call TRBJ2-7; TRBD1 might be the D (5 bases). V was trimmed by 3 bases and J by 2 bases, leaving 8 bases between them. Germline CDR1 is LNHDA and CDR2 is SQIVND (reference sequence). The CDR3 length is 13 residues. The CDR3 loop reads CASSMGPTYEQYF. CDR3 sequence (DNA): TGTGCCAGTAGTATGGGGCCAACCTACGAGCAGTACTTC.

This clonotype was detected only a few times. The rearrangement joins TRBV6-1 to TRBJ1-1, with a tentative D call TRBD1 (6 bases). Between the trimmed V and J ends, which lost 7 bases and 4 bases, there was a span of 19 bases. Germline V CDR1 and CDR2: MNHNS, SASEGT. CDR3 length: 15 residues. This chain's CDR3 is CASNKFLGGGTEAFF. DNA for the CDR3: TGTGCCAGCAACAAATTTTTGGGAGGGGGCACTGAAGCTTTCTTT.

The V call is TRBV18, the J call TRBJ1-2; a possible D gene is TRBD1 (6 bases). Per the germline V gene, CDR1 is KGHSH and CDR2 is LQKENI. The CDR3 consists of 16 residues. Trimming removed 6 bases from V and 1 base from J, with 18 bases in between. Written as DNA, the CDR3 is TGTGCCAGCTCGCGGGGGCTTCAAGAAGATAACTATGGCTACACCTTC. Translated: CASSRGLQEDNYGYTF.

This clonotype has ten or more counts. Here the CDR3 DNA reads TGTGCCAGCAGTTTAGTGGAGGCTCAGGGCTACGAGCAGTACTTC. Encoded protein: CASSLVEAQGYEQYF. The V and J genes are TRBV12-3 or TRBV12-4 and TRBJ2-7, with D perhaps assigned TRBD1 or TRBD2 (5 bases each). The CDR3 length is 15 residues. Deletions cut 1 base from V and 3 bases from J, with 13 bases between.

The sample holds many counts of this clonotype. The V and J genes are TRBV2 and TRBJ2-6; TRBD1 matches 9 bases. The J segment lost 3 bases and the V segment lost 6 bases, leaving 9 bases of the junction unmatched. CDR3 length: 17 amino acids. Germline CDR1 reads SNHLY; CDR2 reads FYNNEI. This CDR3 is CASRRGTGKGGANVLTF. The DNA for the CDR3 is TGTGCCAGCAGACGCGGGACAGGGAAGGGTGGGGCCAACGTCCTGACTTTC.

This clonotype has at least ten counts. V usage is TRBV27 and J usage is TRBJ1-5; tentatively, D is TRBD1 (6 bases). There are 15 residues in the CDR3. V dropped 2 bases and J dropped 3 bases, with 11 bases sitting between them. In germline, CDR1 is MNHEY, CDR2 SMNVEV (reference sequence). The chain's CDR3 is CASSLAGTPNQPQHF. In DNA form, the CDR3 reads TGTGCCAGCAGTTTAGCCGGGACACCCAATCAGCCCCAGCATTTT.

V usage is TRBV12-3 or TRBV12-4 and J usage is TRBJ1-1; D ambiguous. The CDR3 totals 13 residues. Between the trimmed V and J ends, which lost 2 bases and 5 bases, there was a span of 9 bases. The DNA of the CDR3 is TGTGCCAGCAGTTTATCGGTCCATACTGAAGCTTTCTTT. Its protein is CASSLSVHTEAFF.

This chain connects TRBV20-1 to TRBJ1-5; TRBD1 agrees at 8 bases. The germline V gene encodes CDR1 DFQATT and CDR2 SNEGSKA (reference sequence). After removal of 6 bases from V and 3 bases from J, the junction contained 10 bases not matched to a gene. The CDR3 totals 15 residues. CDR3 amino acids: CSANKDRGVNQPQHF. In DNA, the CDR3 is TGCAGTGCCAATAAAGACAGGGGAGTCAATCAGCCCCAGCATTTT.

There are many counts of this clonotype. The chain combines TRBV19 with TRBJ1-1, with 7 positions matching TRBD1. Losses at the gene ends were 9 bases for V and 2 bases for J; bases not matched to a gene: 15. Germline loops: CDR1 LNHDA, CDR2 SQIVND (reference sequence). The CDR3 spans 16 residues. CDR3 nucleotides: TGTGCCAGCAGTGAACACCCGACAGGGATAAACACTGAAGCTTTCTTT. The encoded protein is CASSEHPTGINTEAFF.

This clonotype was seen ten or more times. The rearrangement links TRBV5-1 to TRBJ1-1; 11 bases line up with TRBD1. CDR3 length equals 14 residues. Trimming cost V 4 bases and J 1 base; bases outside gene matches: 0. Germline-derived CDR1 and CDR2 are SGHRS and YFSETQ. The CDR3 DNA reads TGCGCCAGCAGCGGGACAGGGGGGAACACTGAAGCTTTCTTT. Translation: CASSGTGGNTEAFF.

This clonotype was detected ten times or more. The rearrangement links TRBV6-5 to TRBJ2-7; 10 bases are a match to TRBD2. V was clipped by 10 bases and J by 6 bases; unmatched bases: 15. CDR3 length: 15 residues. Germline values: CDR1 MNHEY, CDR2 SVGAGI. The CDR3 bases are TGTGCCACCAGGGGGACTACTAGCGGGGTTGGCGAGCAGTACTTC. It codes for CATRGTTSGVGEQYF.

This clonotype was seen many times. The rearrangement uses TRBV9 and TRBJ1-1; D remains unclear. V was trimmed by 0 bases and J by 1 base, leaving 4 bases between them. This CDR3 spans 13 amino acids. The germline V gene has CDR1 SGDLS and CDR2 YYNGEE. The CDR3 loop is CASSVGANTEAFF. In DNA form, the CDR3 reads TGTGCCAGCAGCGTAGGGGCGAACACTGAAGCTTTCTTT. Full variable domain (missing parts from reference TRBV9 and TRBJ1-1): DSGVTQTPKHLITATGQRVTLRCSPRSGDLSVYWYQQSLDQGLQFLIQYYNGEERAKGNILERFSAQQFPDLHSELNLSSLELGDSALYFCASSVGANTEAFFGQGTRLTVV.